Listed here is a single T cell receptor (beta chain). Its target is not known. Germline lookup yields CDR1 SGHTA and CDR2 FQGTGA. Trimming pared 7 bases from V and 1 base from J, leaving 10 bases between. This CDR3 contains 14 residues. This record comes from a study of response to subunit inactivated influenza vaccine. Study-wide results and caveats: There was a suggestion from the authors that each seasonal influenza vaccination recruits few new T cells.

From the RT-PCR reads, TCRdb called clonotypes with MiXCR, one entry per CDR3 protein. The sample lists hundreds of thousands of distinct CDR3 sequences, approximately 24% occurring once. The sequence was obtained from a man aged 45 to 65 who received an inactivated influenza vaccine. The genes are TRBV7-3 and TRBJ2-2, with D perhaps TRBD2 (6 bases). The material sequenced was CD4+ T cells sorted from PBMCs, taken 4 to 6 days after vaccination. The CDR3 bases are TGTGCCAGCACGCCAGCGGGGAACACCGGGGAGCTGTTTTTT. Protein sequence: CASTPAGNTGELFF.